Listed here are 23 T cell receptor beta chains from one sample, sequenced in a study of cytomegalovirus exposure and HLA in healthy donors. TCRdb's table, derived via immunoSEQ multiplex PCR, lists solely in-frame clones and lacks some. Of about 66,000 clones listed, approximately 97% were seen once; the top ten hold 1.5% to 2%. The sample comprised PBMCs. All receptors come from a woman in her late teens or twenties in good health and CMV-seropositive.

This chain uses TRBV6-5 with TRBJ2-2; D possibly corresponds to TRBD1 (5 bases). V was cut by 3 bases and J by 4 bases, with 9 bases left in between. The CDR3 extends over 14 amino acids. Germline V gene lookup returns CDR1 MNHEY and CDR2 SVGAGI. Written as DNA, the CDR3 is TGTGCCAGCAGTTATGGCAGGGCCACCGGGGAGCTGTTTTTT. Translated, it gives CASSYGRATGELFF.

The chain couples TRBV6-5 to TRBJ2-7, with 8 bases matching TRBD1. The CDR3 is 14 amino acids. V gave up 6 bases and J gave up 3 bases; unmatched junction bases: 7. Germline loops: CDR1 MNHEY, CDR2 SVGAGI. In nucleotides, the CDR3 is TGTGCCAGCAGATCTGGGACAGGTTTCTACGAGCAGTACTTC. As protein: CASRSGTGFYEQYF.

The CDR3 is CASSDPGQGSEKLFF. The CDR3 coding sequence is TGTGCCAGCAGTGACCCGGGACAGGGGAGTGAAAAACTGTTTTTT. The chain uses TRBV2 and TRBJ1-4; TRBD1 matches 10 bases. The CDR3 is 15 amino acids. Trimming took 3 bases from V and 7 from J; bases not matched to a gene: 5. Germline V gives CDR1 SNHLY, CDR2 FYNNEI.

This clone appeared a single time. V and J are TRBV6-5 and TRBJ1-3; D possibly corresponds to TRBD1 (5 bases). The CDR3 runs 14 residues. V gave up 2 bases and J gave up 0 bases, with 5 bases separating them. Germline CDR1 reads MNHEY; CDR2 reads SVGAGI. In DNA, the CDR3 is TGTGCCAGCAGTTACACAGGCTCTGGAAACACCATATATTTT. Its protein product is CASSYTGSGNTIYF.

CDR3 bases: TGTGCCAGCAGAAGGGGCTACAATGAGCAGTTCTTC. It codes for CASRRGYNEQFF. The rearrangement uses TRBV2 and TRBJ2-1, with a tentative D call TRBD1 (5 bases). Trimming took off 6 bases at V and 3 bases at J, with 6 bases between the two ends. Germline lookup yields CDR1 SNHLY and CDR2 FYNNEI. This CDR3 has 12 residues.

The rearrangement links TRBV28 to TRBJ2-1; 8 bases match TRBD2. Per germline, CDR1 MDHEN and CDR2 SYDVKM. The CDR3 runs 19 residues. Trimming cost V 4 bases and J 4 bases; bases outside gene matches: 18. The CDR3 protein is CASSSPTLQREIGYNEQFF. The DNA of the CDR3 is TGTGCCAGCAGTTCACCTACCCTTCAGCGGGAGATCGGATACAATGAGCAGTTCTTC.

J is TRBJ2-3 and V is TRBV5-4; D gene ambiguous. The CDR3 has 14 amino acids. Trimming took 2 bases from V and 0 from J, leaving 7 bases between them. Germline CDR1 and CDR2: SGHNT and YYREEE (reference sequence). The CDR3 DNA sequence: TGTGCCAGCAGCTTATCGACTAGCACAGATACGCAGTATTTT. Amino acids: CASSLSTSTDTQYF.

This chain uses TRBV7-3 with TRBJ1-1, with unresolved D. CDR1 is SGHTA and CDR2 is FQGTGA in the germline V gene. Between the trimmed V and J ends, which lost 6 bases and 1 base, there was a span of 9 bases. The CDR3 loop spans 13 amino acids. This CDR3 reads CASSLGRNTEAFF. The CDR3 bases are TGTGCCAGCAGTTTGGGCAGGAACACTGAAGCTTTCTTT.

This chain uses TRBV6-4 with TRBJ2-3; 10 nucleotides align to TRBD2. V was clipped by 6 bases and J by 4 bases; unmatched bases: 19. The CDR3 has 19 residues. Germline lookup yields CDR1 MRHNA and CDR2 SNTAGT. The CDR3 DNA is TGTGCCAGCAGCTCCCACCGAATCGGAAAAGCGGGAGGGTCAGATACGCAGTATTTT. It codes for CASSSHRIGKAGGSDTQYF.

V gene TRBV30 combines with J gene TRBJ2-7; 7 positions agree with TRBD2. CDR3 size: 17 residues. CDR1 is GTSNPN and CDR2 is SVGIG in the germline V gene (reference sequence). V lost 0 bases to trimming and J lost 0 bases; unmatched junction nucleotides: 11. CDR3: CAWSVKVEGGNSYEQYF. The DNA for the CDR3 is TGTGCCTGGAGTGTAAAGGTCGAGGGAGGGAACTCCTACGAGCAGTACTTC. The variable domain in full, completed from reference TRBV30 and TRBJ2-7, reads SQTIHQWPATLVQPVGSPLSLECTVEGTSNPNLYWYRQAAGRGLQLLFYSVGIGQISSEVPQNLSASRPQDRQFILSSKKLLLSDSGFYLCAWSVKVEGGNSYEQYFGPGTRLTVT.

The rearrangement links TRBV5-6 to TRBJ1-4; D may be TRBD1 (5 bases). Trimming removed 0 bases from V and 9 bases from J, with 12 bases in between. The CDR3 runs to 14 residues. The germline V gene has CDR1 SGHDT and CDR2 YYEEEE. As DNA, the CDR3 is TGTGCCAGCAGCTTGGTTGGCAGGGTGCAAAAACTGTTTTTT. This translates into CASSLVGRVQKLFF.

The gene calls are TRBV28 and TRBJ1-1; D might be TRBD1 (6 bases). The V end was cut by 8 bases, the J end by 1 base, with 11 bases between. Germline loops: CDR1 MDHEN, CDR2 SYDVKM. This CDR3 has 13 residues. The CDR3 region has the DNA TGTGCCAGCGGTACAGGGCCGAACACTGAAGCTTTCTTT. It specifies CASGTGPNTEAFF.

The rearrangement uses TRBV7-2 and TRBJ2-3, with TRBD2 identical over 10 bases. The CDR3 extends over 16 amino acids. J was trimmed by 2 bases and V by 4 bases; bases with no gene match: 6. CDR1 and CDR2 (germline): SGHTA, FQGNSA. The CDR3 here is CASSSRGTSDTDTQYF. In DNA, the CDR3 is TGTGCCAGCAGCTCCAGGGGGACTAGCGACACAGATACGCAGTATTTT.

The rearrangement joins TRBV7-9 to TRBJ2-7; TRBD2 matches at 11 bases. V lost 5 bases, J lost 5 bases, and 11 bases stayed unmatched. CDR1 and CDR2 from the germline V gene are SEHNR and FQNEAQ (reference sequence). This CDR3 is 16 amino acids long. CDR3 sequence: CASSQPPLAGVNEQYF. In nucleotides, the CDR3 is TGTGCCAGCAGCCAACCCCCACTAGCGGGAGTTAACGAGCAGTACTTC.

CDR3 DNA sequence: TGTGCCAGCAGTTACAATAGCGGGAGGACAGATACGCAGTATTTT. Its translation is CASSYNSGRTDTQYF. The genes are TRBV6-5 and TRBJ2-3; 10 nucleotides align to TRBD2. There are 15 residues in the CDR3. CDR1 MNHEY and CDR2 SVGAGI come from the germline V gene. With 2 bases clipped from V and 3 bases from J, the junction kept 2 bases outside the gene matches.

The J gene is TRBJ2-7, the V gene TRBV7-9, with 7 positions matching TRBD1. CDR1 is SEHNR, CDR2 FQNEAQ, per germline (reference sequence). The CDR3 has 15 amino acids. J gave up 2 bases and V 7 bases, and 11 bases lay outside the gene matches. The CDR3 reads CASTDPTGLTYEQYF. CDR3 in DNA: TGTGCCAGCACCGATCCGACAGGGCTGACCTACGAGCAGTACTTC.

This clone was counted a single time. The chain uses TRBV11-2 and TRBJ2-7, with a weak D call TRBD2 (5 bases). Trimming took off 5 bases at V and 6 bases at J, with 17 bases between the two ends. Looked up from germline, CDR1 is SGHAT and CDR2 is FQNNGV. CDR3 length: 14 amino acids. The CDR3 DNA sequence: TGTGCCAGCAGCCAGTGGACTTCCGTGAGCGAGCAGTACTTC. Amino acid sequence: CASSQWTSVSEQYF. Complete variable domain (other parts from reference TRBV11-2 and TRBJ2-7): EAGVAQSPRYKIIEKRQSVAFWCNPISGHATLYWYQQILGQGPKLLIQFQNNGVVDDSQLPKDRFSAERLKGVDSTLKIQPAKLEDSAVYLCASSQWTSVSEQYFGPGTRLTVT.

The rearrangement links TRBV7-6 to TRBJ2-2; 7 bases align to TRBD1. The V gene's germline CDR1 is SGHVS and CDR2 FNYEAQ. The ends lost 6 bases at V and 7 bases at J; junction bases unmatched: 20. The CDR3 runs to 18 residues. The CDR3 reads CASSSPGQKKLWGGELFF. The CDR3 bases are TGTGCCAGCAGTTCTCCGGGACAGAAGAAATTATGGGGCGGGGAGCTGTTTTTT.

The chain's CDR3 is CASTIPGSGQPQHF. CDR3 sequence (DNA): TGTGCCAGTACCATACCGGGAAGTGGGCAGCCCCAGCATTTT. V is TRBV19 and J is TRBJ1-5, with D hard to call. The CDR3 consists of 14 residues. V dropped 7 bases and J dropped 7 bases, with 17 bases sitting between them. The germline CDR1 and CDR2 sequences are LNHDA and SQIVND (reference sequence).

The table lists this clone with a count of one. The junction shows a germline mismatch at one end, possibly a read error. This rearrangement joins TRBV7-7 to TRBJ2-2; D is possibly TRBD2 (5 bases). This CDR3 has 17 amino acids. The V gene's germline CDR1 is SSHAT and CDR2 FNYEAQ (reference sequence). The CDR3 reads CASSLAPRRTNTGELFF. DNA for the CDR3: TGTGCTAGCAGCTTAGCGCCCCGGCGGACGAACACCGGGGAGCTGTTTTTT.

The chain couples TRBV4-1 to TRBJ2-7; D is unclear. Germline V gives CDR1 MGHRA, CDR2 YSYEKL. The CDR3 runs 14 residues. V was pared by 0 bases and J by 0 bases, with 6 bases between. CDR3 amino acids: CASSQDHSSYEQYF. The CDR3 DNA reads TGCGCCAGCAGCCAAGATCACAGCTCCTACGAGCAGTACTTC.

The CDR3 reads CASRVDRGPQHF. Here the CDR3 DNA reads TGTGCCAGCAGAGTTGACAGGGGGCCCCAGCATTTT. The chain combines TRBV6-1 with TRBJ1-5; 8 bases map to TRBD1. CDR3 length: 12 amino acids. CDR1 is MNHNS and CDR2 is SASEGT in the germline V gene. The V and J ends lost 6 bases and 9 bases, in that order; junction bases with no gene match: 4.

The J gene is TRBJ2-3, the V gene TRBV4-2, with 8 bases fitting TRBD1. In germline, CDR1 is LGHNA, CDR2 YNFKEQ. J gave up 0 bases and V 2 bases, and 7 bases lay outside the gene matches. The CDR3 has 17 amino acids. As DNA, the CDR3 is TGTGCCAGCAGCCAACCTTTACAGGGGGGAAGCACAGATACGCAGTATTTT. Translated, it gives CASSQPLQGGSTDTQYF.